This record looks at one TCR beta chain sequence and its context. The clone's antigen remains unknown. Base qualities are missing; no much larger clone stands one base away. Libraries came from the immunoSEQ multiplex PCR assay. For the multiplex PCR, a mixture combining 60 forward primers for TCR Vbeta segments and 13 reverse primers for TCR Jbeta segments was used. A multiplex PCR assay on genomic DNA amplified the CDR3 region of rearranged TCR beta genes. The amplified TCR beta libraries were sequenced on the Illumina HiSeq System as 87-base-pair reads. The study's own analysis went as follows. A later analysis tallied 70 million to 100 million unique TCR beta chains across the 666 repertoires, and some 10 million of those chains were shared by two or more donors. A nearest-neighbor algorithm error-corrected the raw reads and collapsed the reads into unique sequences, merging closely related sequences to remove PCR and sequencing errors. To assign V, D and J gene segments, CDR3 sequences were aligned to IMGT reference sequences. For a sequence to be retained, a match of at least six nucleotides was required to both a V gene segment and a J gene segment. Rearrangements were classified as productive when the CDR3 lacked stop codons and remained in frame with V and J, and all other rearrangements were classified as non-productive. CDR3 was defined by IMGT convention, running from the second conserved V-encoded cysteine to the conserved J-encoded phenylalanine. The earlier analysis of about 590 of the donors excluded sequences that lacked an unambiguous match to a single V gene segment. In an earlier analysis of some 590 of the donors, a V segment was called functional when productive rearrangements were above 56.7%, and segregating when the standard deviation between donors exceeded 5%. A statistical classification framework was built for diagnosing cytomegalovirus status from the catalog of TCR beta chain sequences. In a later analysis, V and J genes were assigned by comparing TCR nucleotide sequences against IMGT/GENE-DB human TR gene sequences. The TCRdist pipeline was used in a later analysis to assign CDR3 sequences and most-parsimonious VDJ recombination scenarios. A later analysis defined each TCR beta chain by its CDR3 amino acid sequence plus V-gene family, and excluded reads lacking a unique V-gene family. As a way to deal with suspected cross-contamination and a sequencing artifact, a later analysis dropped hundreds of nucleotide sequences that were highly shared and had low generation probability. A later analysis calculated a clonal expansion index for each public chain from normalized within-repertoire ranks of inferred template counts. In a later analysis, generation probabilities were computed using a VDJ recombination model fitted to out-of-frame rearrangements, and the results were checked against IGoR. In a later analysis, hypergeometric tests were used to score TCR-TCR, TCR-HLA and TCR-CMV co-occurrence, with a repertoire-size bias correction applied to TCR pairs. A later analysis estimated false discovery rates by permuting HLA or CMV assignments 20 times. In a later analysis, co-occurring TCRs were grouped using DBSCAN, and TCRdist sequence similarity was added for clustering within HLA-allele-positive subsets. Repertoires with fewer than 30,000 or more than 120,000 public chains were left out of co-occurrence clustering, as were five repertoires with anomalous nucleotide sharing. TCRdb took over this immuneACCESS table, retaining in-frame rearrangements with V and J assigned. Such tables are incomplete; in checked studies, under half of the missing clones stem from an unresolved V gene, and the remainder is unexplained. The V and J calls and clone size come from that table; D and trimming were worked out from the DNA. This sample gives some 180,000 clones in total; more than 65% of them show up just once. Of the sample, approximately 1.8% is held by the ten largest clones.

The cohort comprised 550 to 700 healthy bone marrow donors. At the time of sampling, all cohort members were nominally healthy, though unrecorded immune exposures were likely present. The donor was CMV seronegative and was included in the group of about 350 seronegative cohort members. Every donor gave a peripheral blood sample, and the peripheral blood mononuclear cells from that sample were used for TCR beta sequencing. The Qiagen DNeasy Blood Extraction Kit was used to extract genomic DNA from the blood cell samples. This specimen comes from a study of cytomegalovirus exposure and HLA in healthy donors (TCRdb year 2017). With respect to the entire study: An earlier analysis of under 600 of the donors reported more than 250 Gb of sequence data and around 110 million unique TCR beta sequences from some 180 million T cells. Roughly 300 gigabases of sequencing data and approximately 80 million unique TCR sequences were included in an early release covering about 600 HLA-typed donors. Among the roughly 400 genotyped donors, around 81% belonged to the genetic ancestry cluster associated with self-reported Caucasian donors. The study aimed to test whether signatures of past pathogen exposure could be identified by cataloging public T cell receptors. The T cell repertoires of 666 subjects were profiled by immunosequencing and related to cytomegalovirus serostatus. In addition to the first cohort of roughly 700 subjects, a separate validation cohort of over 90 different subjects was used. High-throughput TCR immunosequencing, statistical association of individual TCRs with disease status, and machine learning were combined to predict cytomegalovirus infection status. A later analysis re-examined previously published TCR beta repertoires from just over 650 donors and added high-resolution HLA genotyping to investigate patterns of TCR occurrence. Rather than using new phenotypic data, the later analysis identified candidate immune exposures from TCR beta sequences and from how often those sequences occurred across donors. An earlier analysis of several hundred of the donors used high-throughput TCR beta sequencing to judge whether each TCR beta V gene segment behaved as functional or pseudogenic. Donor age, sex, ethnicity and CMV serostatus were collected together with the repertoire data. A later genetic analysis used genome-wide SNP genotypes for about three fifths of the 666 donors, treating that subset as a discovery cohort. Every repertoire in the discovery cohort had been generated on one and the same sequencing platform. HLA typing covered class I and class II loci at four-digit resolution. The number of donors typed differed by locus, with 629-630 for A, B, C, DRB1 and DQB1, around 500 for DQA1, approximately 580 for DPA1, and some 450 for DPB1. Roughly five DR-DQ haplotypes were treated as single units for association and clustering because of strong linkage in the cohort. Across approximately 400 genotyped donors of the cohort, an average of roughly 230,000 unique TCR beta nucleotide sequences per donor were sequenced, and around 20% of those sequences were non-productive. The paper as a whole reports these results and caveats: In a later analysis, HLA-associated TCR beta chains were found to be more clonally expanded and to have lower generation probabilities than equally common non-associated chains. A later genetic analysis reported fewer N-insertions in productive TCRs among donors in an Asian-associated ancestry cluster than the roughly 650-donor mean. Strong co-occurrence of HLA alleles, especially DR and DQ, made assigning TCR associations to individual alleles difficult. In this cohort, only TCR beta chains were sequenced, and detectable features were limited by the absence of alpha or paired-chain data. A total of fewer than 200 TCR beta chains were listed by the study as associated with cytomegalovirus. At a false discovery rate of 0.05, a later analysis linked some 18,000 TCR beta sequences to specific HLA alleles. In a later analysis, most CMV-associated TCR beta chains were found to appear HLA-restricted, with HLA associations seemingly driven largely by CMV exposure. A further reported finding was that TCR beta sequences accurately predicted the HLA-A and HLA-B alleles for most subjects in the first cohort. Immune exposure information for the cohort was limited to CMV serostatus. Because HLA typing was unavailable for some donors at each locus, only the typed subset was used in association tests. Correlated functional status among segregating V segments might be attributable to linkage disequilibrium, but an unknown experimental factor could not be ruled out. According to a later analysis, TCR association rates differed among HLA loci, with DRB1 alleles showing the most associated TCRs and HLA-C alleles showing the fewest. Because counts were too low, roughly 16 rarely observed V segments, including chromosome 9 orphons, were left out of the earlier analysis of about 620 of the donors. Three of the identified cytomegalovirus-associated TCR beta chains were confirmed in vitro to be specific for cytomegalovirus antigens. In both the original and validation cohorts, the classifier was reported to diagnose cytomegalovirus status with high specificity and sensitivity. According to a later analysis, parvovirus B19, influenza, CMV and Epstein-Barr virus appeared linked to several top co-occurrence clusters. A group of highly shared sequence variants was considered likely to be a technical artifact of the sequencing pipeline. The authors suggested that the approach could potentially be generalized to other disease states and immunological phenotypes. In a later genetic analysis, a missense DCLRE1C variant was associated with V-gene and J-gene trimming of TCR beta chains, and the association was replicated in an independent cohort. Across donors, most TCR sequences were observed very rarely, whereas some public TCRs were present in many individuals. Sequencing depth was assumed to be roughly uniform across donors in the presence/absence analyses, though that assumption may not hold. In an earlier analysis of over 550 of the donors, most TCR beta V segments were observed in productive rearrangements about 87% or about 30% of the time, broadly matching IMGT annotations.

This sequence originates from a woman under 40 in good health and CMV-seronegative. Sequenced sample: PBMCs.

The CDR3 reads as follows: CASSASSGRATYEQYF. The sequenced DNA: TGTGCCAGCAGCGCATCGAGCGGGAGGGCCACCTACGAGCAGTACTTC. The sequence links TRBV9 to TRBJ2-7, with 10 bases aligning to TRBD2. V is pruned by 3 bases and J by 2 bases, leaving 8 bases of the junction without a gene match. CDR1 and CDR2 are drawn from the germline V gene: SGDLS, YYNGEE. The cysteine opens and the phenylalanine closes a CDR3 of 16 amino acids. The read is trimmed to its CDR3 DNA, 48 bases read in frame from base 1.